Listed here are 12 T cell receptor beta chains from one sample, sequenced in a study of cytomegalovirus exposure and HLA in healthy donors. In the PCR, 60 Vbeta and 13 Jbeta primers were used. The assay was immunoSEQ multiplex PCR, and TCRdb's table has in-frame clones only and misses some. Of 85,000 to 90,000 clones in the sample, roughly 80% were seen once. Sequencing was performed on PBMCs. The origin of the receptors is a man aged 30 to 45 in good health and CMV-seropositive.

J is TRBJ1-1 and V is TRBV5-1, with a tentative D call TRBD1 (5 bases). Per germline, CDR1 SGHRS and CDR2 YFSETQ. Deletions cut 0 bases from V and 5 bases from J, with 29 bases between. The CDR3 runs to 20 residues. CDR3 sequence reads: CASSLGFRRLTLGGGTEAFF. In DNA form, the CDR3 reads TGCGCCAGCAGCTTGGGATTCAGAAGGCTGACACTGGGGGGTGGGACTGAAGCTTTCTTT. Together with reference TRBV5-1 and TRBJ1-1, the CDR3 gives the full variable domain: KAGVTQTPRYLIKTRGQQVTLSCSPISGHRSVSWYQQTPGQGLQFLFEYFSETQRNKGNFPGRFSGRQFSNSRSEMNVSTLELGDSALYLCASSLGFRRLTLGGGTEAFFGQGTRLTVV.

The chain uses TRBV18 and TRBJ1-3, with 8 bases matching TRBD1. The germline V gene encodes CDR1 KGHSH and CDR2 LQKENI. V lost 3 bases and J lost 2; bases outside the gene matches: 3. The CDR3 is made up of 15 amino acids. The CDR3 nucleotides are TGTGCCAGCTCACCTTCAGGGGGCCCTGGAAACACCATATATTTT. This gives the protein CASSPSGGPGNTIYF.

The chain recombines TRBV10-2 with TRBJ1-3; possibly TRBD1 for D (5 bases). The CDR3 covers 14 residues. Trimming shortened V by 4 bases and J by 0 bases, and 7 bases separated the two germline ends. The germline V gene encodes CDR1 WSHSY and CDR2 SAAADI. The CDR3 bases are TGCGCCAGCAGTGTAGACAGCTCTGGAAACACCATATATTTT. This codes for CASSVDSSGNTIYF.

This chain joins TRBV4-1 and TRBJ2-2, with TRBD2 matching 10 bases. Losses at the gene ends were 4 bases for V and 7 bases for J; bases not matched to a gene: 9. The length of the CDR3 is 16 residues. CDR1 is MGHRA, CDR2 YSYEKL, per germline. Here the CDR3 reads CASSRTSGERGGELFF. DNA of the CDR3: TGCGCCAGCAGCCGGACTAGCGGAGAACGGGGCGGGGAGCTGTTTTTT.

The CDR3 DNA reads TGTGCCAGCAGTCGACAGGGATCGAATGGCTACACCTTC. Translating it yields CASSRQGSNGYTF. The V and J genes are TRBV28 and TRBJ1-2, with TRBD1 identical over 7 bases. From germline, CDR1 is MDHEN and CDR2 SYDVKM. The CDR3 is made up of 13 amino acids. Trimming removed 5 bases from V and 6 bases from J; junction bases left unmatched: 6.

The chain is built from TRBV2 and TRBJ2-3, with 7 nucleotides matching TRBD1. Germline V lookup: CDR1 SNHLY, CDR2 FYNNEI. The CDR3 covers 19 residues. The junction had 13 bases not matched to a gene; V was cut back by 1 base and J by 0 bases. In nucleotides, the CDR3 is TGTGCCAGCAGTGAAGAGGCGGGCAGGGGGACAGCTAGCACAGATACGCAGTATTTT. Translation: CASSEEAGRGTASTDTQYF. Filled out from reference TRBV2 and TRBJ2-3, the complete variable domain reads EPEVTQTPSHQVTQMGQEVILRCVPISNHLYFYWYRQILGQKVEFLVSFYNNEISEKSEIFDDQFSVERPDGSNFTLKIRSTKLEDSAMYFCASSEEAGRGTASTDTQYFGPGTRLTVL.

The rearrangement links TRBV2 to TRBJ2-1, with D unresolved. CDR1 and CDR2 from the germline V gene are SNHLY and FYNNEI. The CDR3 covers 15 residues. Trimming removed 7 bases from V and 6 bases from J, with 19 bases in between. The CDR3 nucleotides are TGTGCCAGCACCCTGACGGGTTTGGGTACCAATGAGCAGTTCTTC. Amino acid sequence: CASTLTGLGTNEQFF.

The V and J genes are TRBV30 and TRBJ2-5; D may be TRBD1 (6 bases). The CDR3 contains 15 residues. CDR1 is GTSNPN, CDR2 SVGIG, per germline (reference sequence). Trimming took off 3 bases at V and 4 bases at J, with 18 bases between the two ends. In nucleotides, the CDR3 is TGTGCCTGGAGCGCTACAGGGTCCCGGCGAGAGACCCAGTACTTC. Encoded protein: CAWSATGSRRETQYF.

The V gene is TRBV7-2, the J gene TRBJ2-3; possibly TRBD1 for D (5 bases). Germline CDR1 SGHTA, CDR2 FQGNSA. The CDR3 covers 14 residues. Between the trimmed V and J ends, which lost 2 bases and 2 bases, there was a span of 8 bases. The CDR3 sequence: CASSLRQSTDTQYF. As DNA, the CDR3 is TGTGCCAGCAGCTTAAGACAGTCCACAGATACGCAGTATTTT.

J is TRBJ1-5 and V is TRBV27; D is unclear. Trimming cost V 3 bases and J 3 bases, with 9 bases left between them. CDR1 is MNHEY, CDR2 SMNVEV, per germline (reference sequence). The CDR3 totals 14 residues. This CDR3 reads CASSFGGPNQPQHF. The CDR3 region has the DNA TGTGCCAGCAGTTTCGGAGGGCCCAATCAGCCCCAGCATTTT.

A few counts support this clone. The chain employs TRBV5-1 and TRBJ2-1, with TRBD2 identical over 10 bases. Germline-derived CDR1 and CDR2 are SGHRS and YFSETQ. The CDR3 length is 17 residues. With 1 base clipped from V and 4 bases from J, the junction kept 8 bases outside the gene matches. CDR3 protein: CASSLLASGGPYNEQFF. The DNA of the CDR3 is TGCGCCAGCAGCTTGTTGGCTAGCGGGGGCCCTTACAATGAGCAGTTCTTC.

The CDR3 here is CASSPLTSQDYEQYF. CDR3 coding DNA: TGTGCCAGCAGCCCTCTGACTAGCCAGGACTACGAGCAGTACTTC. This sequence joins TRBV4-2 and TRBJ2-7; 7 bases align to TRBD2. This CDR3 is 15 amino acids long. The V and J ends lost 4 bases and 3 bases, in that order; junction bases with no gene match: 9. CDR1 and CDR2 (germline): LGHNA, YNFKEQ.